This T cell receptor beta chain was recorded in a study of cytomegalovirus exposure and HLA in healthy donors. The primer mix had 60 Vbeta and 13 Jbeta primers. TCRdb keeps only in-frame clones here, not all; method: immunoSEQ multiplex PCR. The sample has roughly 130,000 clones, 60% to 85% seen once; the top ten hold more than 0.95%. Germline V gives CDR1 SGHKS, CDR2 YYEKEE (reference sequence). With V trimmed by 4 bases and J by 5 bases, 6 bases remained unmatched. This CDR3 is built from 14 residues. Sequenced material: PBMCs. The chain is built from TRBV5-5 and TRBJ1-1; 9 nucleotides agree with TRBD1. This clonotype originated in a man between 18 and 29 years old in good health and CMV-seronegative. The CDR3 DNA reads TGTGCCAGCAGCATGACAGGGGGAGGGACTGAAGCTTTCTTT. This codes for CASSMTGGGTEAFF.